This T cell receptor (beta chain) comes out of a study of T cell clonality in common variable immunodeficiency (dated by TCRdb to 2015 to 2017). Relative to germline, V is 3 bases shorter and J is 2 bases shorter, with 12 bases between their ends. Taken from cysteine to phenylalanine, the CDR3 has 14 residues. Shown are 33 bases from within the CDR3, in frame from base 1. Taken from the germline V gene (reference sequence), the CDR1 and CDR2 loops are GTSNPN and SVGIG. On the study overall, not on this receptor specifically: Correlations between repertoire features and clinical complications were limited by patient heterogeneity within the CVID cohort. Compared with healthy controls, CVID subjects showed increased TCRbeta clonality (t-test p = 0.018), a feature most characteristic of about a third of subjects. According to the authors, finding the cause of the higher clonality in CVID would require sequencing the repertoires of T cell subpopulations. Despite equal DNA input, controls averaged around 80,000 unique sequences per sample versus roughly 30,000 in CVID samples. CVID TCRbeta sequences reportedly showed fewer deletions and N-nucleotide insertions and lacked highly modified clones with 13 or more V deletions. Fewer TCRbeta clones were shared among CVID subjects than among healthy controls (p < 0.0001).

CVID samples and control samples contributed equivalent amounts of genomic DNA as sequencing input. For every sample, a 60 bp segment covering the rearranged TCRbeta CDR3 region was amplified and then sequenced. The immunoSEQ assay, a bias-corrected multiplex PCR with high-throughput sequencing, was employed for TCRbeta amplification. Regarding the original processing steps: Every unique nucleotide sequence counted as a clone and was annotated with V, D and J genes, copy number and frequency. Sequences were labeled productive if in frame, and non-productive if out of frame or containing stop codons. As previously described, clonality was calculated on the basis of Shannon's entropy. The predicted amino acid sequences of productive clones were used to derive the mean CDR3 Kyte-Doolittle hydropathy. Using the R hclust function, scaled V gene usage was clustered hierarchically with Manhattan distance and complete linkage. Sharing of clones by CDR3 amino acid sequence was evaluated through resampling of 12 repertoires per group over 100 rounds. The repertoires were searched for approximately 72 published EBV-specific TCRbeta sequences and almost 250 published CMV-specific TCRbeta sequences. A couple of CVID samples yielding fewer than 10,000 sequences were excluded from analysis, leaving some 40 CVID repertoires. Here the immuneACCESS table is served through TCRdb, limited to in-frame sequences with V and J called. Missing clones are a known gap in these copies; in checked studies unresolved V genes cover under half, and the rest lacks a known reason. The V and J calls and clone size were taken over from that table, and D and trimming were inferred from the DNA. The sample features roughly 48,000 clones, and none is a singleton. Roughly 3.5% of the sample lies in the top ten.

Most of the CVID patients and most of the healthy controls were of Caucasian heritage. From each donor, roughly 4.5 to 9 ml of heparinized peripheral whole blood was collected. Genomic DNA from adults with common variable immune deficiency (CVID) and from healthy adult controls was the source for sequencing TCRbeta CDR3 repertoires. A total of some 22 healthy adult volunteers (around 12 female and 10 male; age range roughly 23 to 66 years, mean age about 32) were included in the control group. Diluted blood was subjected to density centrifugation over Hypaque 1077 or Ficoll-Paque for isolation of peripheral blood mononuclear cells. Genomic DNA was obtained from unsorted mononuclear cells using either Qiagen column purification or a centrifugation-based method. This clone is considered medium-sized (0.01 to 0.1%). Its antigen target is currently unknown. The read halts 3 residues ahead of the CDR3 end, with the missing end drawn from the germline J gene.

The specimen was peripheral blood mononuclear cells. The chain is made from TRBV30 and TRBJ2-3, with TRBD1 tentatively as D gene (6 bases match). The TCR was taken from a person aged 18 to 69 in good health. The CDR3 protein sequence reads: CAWRTGGYTDTQYF. Partial CDR3 DNA: TGTGCCTGGAGGACAGGAGGATACACAGATACG.